Sequencing of this T cell receptor (beta chain) was carried out in a study of blood T cell repertoires in COVID-19. About the study: Spain, Italy and the United States supplied samples that represented acute and convalescent COVID-19.

In the original processing: Nucleated cell number was recorded as an estimate derived from reference gene primer amplification. TCRdb keeps only in-frame clones here, not all; method: immunoSEQ multiplex PCR. V and J calls plus clone size are reproduced from that table; the DNA served to infer D and trimming. The data hold around 160,000 clones, with over 80% observed a single time. Germline CDR1 SGHRS, CDR2 YFSETQ. Trimming took 5 bases from V and 2 from J, leaving 11 bases between them. The CDR3 spans 13 residues. Either two negative PCRs, clearance, or symptom resolution qualified Cohort 3 donors as recovered.

Sequencing input: PBMCs or T cells enriched from blood (not recorded which). The origin of this receptor is a woman aged 55-69 years who had recovered from COVID-19. The V call is TRBV5-1, the J call TRBJ2-7; TRBD2 is a possible D gene (5 bases). This chain's CDR3 is CASSFGDAYEQYF. For the CDR3, the DNA is TGCGCCAGCAGTTTCGGGGATGCCTACGAGCAGTACTTC.